The entry below describes one T cell receptor beta chain. The antigen remains unidentified. TCRdb passed the reads through MiXCR, listing each CDR3 protein once. The table shows 60,000 to 75,000 distinct CDR3 sequences, with 25% to 30% occurring only once. The sample originates from a study of T cell repertoires in cytomegalovirus infection. Study details: Epitope selection comprised recently identified HLA-C-restricted CMV epitopes and well-studied HLA-B-restricted CMV epitopes. Public TCR beta signature analysis indicated the presence of both CMV infection and matching HLA type.

This CDR3 contains 19 residues. V lost 6 bases and J lost 1; bases outside the gene matches: 19. CDR1 and CDR2 from the germline V gene are MNHEY and SVGAGI. The study, taken as a whole, reports: Ex vivo responses were dominated by HLA-C-restricted CMV-specific TCR beta clonotypes.

This receptor was taken from a human donor in good health (CMV status not recorded). Some clones in this sample may be carry-over from other donors' samples. V is TRBV6-5 and J is TRBJ2-3; TRBD2 matches 7 bases. Material: CD8+ T cells from cultured PBMCs, obtained from culture after CMV antigen stimulation. The CDR3 protein is CASSPYGTTQAHGTDTQYF. CDR3 DNA: TGTGCCAGCAGCCCATACGGGACTACCCAGGCCCACGGCACAGATACGCAGTATTTT.